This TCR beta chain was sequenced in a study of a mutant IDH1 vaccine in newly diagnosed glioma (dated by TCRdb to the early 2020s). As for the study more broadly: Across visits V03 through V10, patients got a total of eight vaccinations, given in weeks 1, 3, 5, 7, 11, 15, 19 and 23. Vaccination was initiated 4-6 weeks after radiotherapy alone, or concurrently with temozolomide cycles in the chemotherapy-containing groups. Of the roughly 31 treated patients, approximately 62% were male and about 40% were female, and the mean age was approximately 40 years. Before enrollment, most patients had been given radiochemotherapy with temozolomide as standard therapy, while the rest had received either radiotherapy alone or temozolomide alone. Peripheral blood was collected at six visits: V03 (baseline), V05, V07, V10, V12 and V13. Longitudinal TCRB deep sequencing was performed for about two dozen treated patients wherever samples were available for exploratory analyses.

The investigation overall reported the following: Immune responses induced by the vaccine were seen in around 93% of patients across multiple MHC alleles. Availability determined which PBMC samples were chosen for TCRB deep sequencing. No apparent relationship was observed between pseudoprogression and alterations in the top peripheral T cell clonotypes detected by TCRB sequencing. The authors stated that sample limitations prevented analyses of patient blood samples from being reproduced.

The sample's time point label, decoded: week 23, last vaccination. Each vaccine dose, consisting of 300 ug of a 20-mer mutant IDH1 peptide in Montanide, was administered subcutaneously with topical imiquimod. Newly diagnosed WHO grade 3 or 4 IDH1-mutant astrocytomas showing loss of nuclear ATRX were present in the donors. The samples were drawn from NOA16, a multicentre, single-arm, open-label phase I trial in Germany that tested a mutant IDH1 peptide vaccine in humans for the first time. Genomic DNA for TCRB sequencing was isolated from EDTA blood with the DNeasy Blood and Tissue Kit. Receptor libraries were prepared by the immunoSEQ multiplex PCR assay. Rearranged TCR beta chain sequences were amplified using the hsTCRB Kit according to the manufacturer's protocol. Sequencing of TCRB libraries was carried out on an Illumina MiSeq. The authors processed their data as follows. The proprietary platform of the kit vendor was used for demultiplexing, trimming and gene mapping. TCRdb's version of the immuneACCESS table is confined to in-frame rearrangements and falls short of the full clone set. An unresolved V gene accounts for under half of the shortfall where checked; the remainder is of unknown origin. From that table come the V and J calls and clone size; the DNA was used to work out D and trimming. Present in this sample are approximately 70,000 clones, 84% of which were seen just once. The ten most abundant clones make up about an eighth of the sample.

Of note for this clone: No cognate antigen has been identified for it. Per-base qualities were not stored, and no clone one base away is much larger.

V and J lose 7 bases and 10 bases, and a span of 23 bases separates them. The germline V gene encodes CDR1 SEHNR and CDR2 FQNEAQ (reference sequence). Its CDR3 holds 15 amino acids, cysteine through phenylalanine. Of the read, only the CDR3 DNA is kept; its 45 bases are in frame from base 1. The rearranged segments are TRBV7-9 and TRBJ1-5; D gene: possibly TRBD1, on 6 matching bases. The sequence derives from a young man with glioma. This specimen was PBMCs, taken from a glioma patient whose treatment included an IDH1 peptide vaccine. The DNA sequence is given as TGTGCCAGCACCTCAAAAGGGGGTGCCTTGGGTCCCCAGCATTTT. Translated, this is CASTSKGGALGPQHF.